These 24 T cell receptor beta chains were all obtained from the same sample, sequenced in a study of blood T cell repertoires in COVID-19. TCRdb's table, derived via immunoSEQ multiplex PCR, lists solely in-frame clones and lacks some. The table records fewer than 350,000 clones, around 87% of them present only once. Sequenced input: PBMCs or T cells enriched from blood (not recorded which). The source is a woman aged 18-35 years with acute COVID-19.

This chain's CDR3 is CASSIGGRAVEAEAFF. The CDR3 DNA follows: TGTGCCAGTAGTATAGGGGGGAGGGCCGTGGAGGCTGAAGCTTTCTTT. The genes are TRBV19 and TRBJ1-1, with a weak D call TRBD1 (5 bases). Germline CDR1 and CDR2: LNHDA and SQIVND (reference sequence). CDR3 length equals 16 residues. V lost 1 base, J lost 6 bases, and 18 bases lay in between.

The chain recombines TRBV19 with TRBJ2-3, with D possibly TRBD1 on 5 matching bases. V lost 5 bases and J 2 bases, leaving 17 bases between the germline ends. The CDR3 length is 16 residues. CDR1 LNHDA and CDR2 SQIVND come from the germline V gene (reference sequence). The chain's CDR3 is CASSDGSAGNTDTQYF. The CDR3 DNA follows: TGTGCCAGTAGTGATGGATCGGCAGGGAACACAGATACGCAGTATTTT.

This chain uses TRBV19 with TRBJ1-2; D remains ambiguous. The CDR3 contains 14 residues. Germline V gene data show CDR1 as LNHDA and CDR2 as SQIVND (reference sequence). V lost 0 bases and J 4 bases, leaving 9 bases between the germline ends. The CDR3 nucleotides read TGTGCCAGTAGTATAGACGAGGAGTCCTATGGCTACACCTTC. This gives the protein CASSIDEESYGYTF. Filled out from reference TRBV19 and TRBJ1-2, the complete variable domain reads DGGITQSPKYLFRKEGQNVTLSCEQNLNHDAMYWYRQDPGQGLRLIYYSQIVNDFQKGDIAEGYSVSREKKESFPLTVTSAQKNPTAFYLCASSIDEESYGYTFGSGTRLTVV.

The chain uses TRBV11-3 and TRBJ2-3; 12 bases are a match to TRBD2. CDR1 and CDR2 (germline): SGHNT, YENEEA. The V and J ends lost 4 bases and 2 bases, in that order; junction bases with no gene match: 4. There are 16 residues in the CDR3. The CDR3 loop reads CASSSGLAGTTDTQYF. DNA of the CDR3: TGTGCCAGCAGCTCTGGACTAGCGGGGACCACAGATACGCAGTATTTT. Looking up the rest from reference TRBV11-3 and TRBJ2-3 gives the full variable domain: EAGVVQSPRYKIIEKKQPVAFWCNPISGHNTLYWYLQNLGQGPELLIRYENEEAVDDSQLPKDRFSAERLKGVDSTLKIQPAELGDSAVYLCASSSGLAGTTDTQYFGPGTRLTVL.

This chain uses TRBV12-3 or TRBV12-4 with TRBJ1-3, with D uncertain. This CDR3 contains 12 residues. Between the trimmed V and J ends, which lost 4 bases and 4 bases, there was a span of 5 bases. The CDR3 protein is CASSYAGNTIYF. The CDR3, as DNA: TGTGCCAGCAGTTATGCGGGAAACACCATATATTTT.

The chain carries TRBV19 and TRBJ1-2; D might be TRBD1 (6 bases). CDR3 length: 15 amino acids. Germline-derived CDR1 and CDR2 are LNHDA and SQIVND (reference sequence). Deletions cut 5 bases from V and 5 bases from J, with 18 bases between. CDR3 nucleotide sequence: TGTGCCAGTAGTCTGGACAGCATTCAGGGGTATGGCTACACCTTC. The encoded protein is CASSLDSIQGYGYTF.

The rearrangement links TRBV3-1 (or the pseudogene TRBV3-2) to TRBJ1-2; 9 nucleotides agree with TRBD1. V lost 2 bases and J lost 3; bases outside the gene matches: 7. CDR3 size: 16 residues. Germline V CDR1 and CDR2: LGHDT, YNNKEL (reference sequence). CDR3 nucleotide sequence: TGTGCCAGCAGCCAATTATCGACAGGGGGGGACTATGGCTACACCTTC. Translated: CASSQLSTGGDYGYTF.

The J gene is TRBJ1-6, the V gene TRBV6-6; D possibly corresponds to TRBD1 (5 bases). CDR1 is MNHNY, CDR2 SVGAGI, per germline (reference sequence). The CDR3 is 13 residues long. V dropped 6 bases and J dropped 9 bases, with 12 bases sitting between them. The CDR3 nucleotides read TGTGCCAGCAGCGGAGGGGCAGCTTCACCCCTCCACTTT. Encoded protein: CASSGGAASPLHF.

The V call is TRBV5-6, the J call TRBJ2-5; 8 nucleotides match TRBD2. The V gene end was trimmed by 0 bases and the J gene end by 4 bases; junction bases not matched to a gene: 5. This CDR3 contains 15 residues. Germline V CDR1 and CDR2: SGHDT, YYEEEE. The CDR3 sequence: CASSLAIAGTETQYF. The CDR3 DNA is TGTGCCAGCAGCTTGGCCATAGCGGGGACAGAGACCCAGTACTTC.

This clone was found a few times. The chain couples TRBV9 to TRBJ1-1; 9 bases fit TRBD1. The junction had 6 bases not matched to a gene; V was cut back by 3 bases and J by 6 bases. The CDR3 is 14 amino acids. Germline CDR1 is SGDLS and CDR2 is YYNGEE. The CDR3 DNA reads TGTGCCAGCAGCGCGGGACAGGGAAAGGCTGAAGCTTTCTTT. Translating gives CASSAGQGKAEAFF.

A few counts support this clone. This chain joins TRBV18 and TRBJ1-1; D is ambiguous. V lost 3 bases, J lost 6 bases, and 17 bases lay in between. CDR3 length equals 15 residues. CDR1 is KGHSH, CDR2 LQKENI, per germline. CDR3 DNA sequence: TGTGCCAGCTCACCCGGCGCAGCCCAACGGGCTGAAGCTTTCTTT. It specifies CASSPGAAQRAEAFF.

This clone showed up just a few times. The same CDR3 also results from other DNA sequences found in this sample. The genes are TRBV10-2 and TRBJ2-7; the match to TRBD1 covers 10 bases. The CDR3 has 15 amino acids. J was trimmed by 0 bases and V by 6 bases; bases with no gene match: 5. Per germline, CDR1 WSHSY and CDR2 SAAADI. Here the CDR3 reads CASSAGTGVSYEQYF. For the CDR3, the DNA is TGCGCCAGCAGCGCCGGGACAGGGGTCTCCTACGAGCAGTACTTC.

This clone was seen just once. V usage is TRBV28 and J usage is TRBJ1-5; 10 bases agree with TRBD1. V lost 1 base, J lost 5 bases, and 2 bases stayed unmatched. Germline lookup yields CDR1 MDHEN and CDR2 SYDVKM. The CDR3 totals 15 residues. The CDR3 bases are TGTGCCAGCAGTTTATACGGGACAGGGGATCAGCCCCAGCATTTT. Translating gives CASSLYGTGDQPQHF.

The V and J genes are TRBV7-9 and TRBJ1-1, with D hard to call. CDR1 is SEHNR and CDR2 is FQNEAQ in the germline V gene (reference sequence). With 3 bases removed from V and 3 bases from J, the gap between germline ends came to 11 bases. This CDR3 spans 14 amino acids. The CDR3 here is CASSFARRDTEAFF. The CDR3 nucleotides read TGTGCCAGCAGCTTCGCCCGCCGGGACACTGAAGCTTTCTTT. Full variable domain (outside the CDR3, taken from reference TRBV7-9 and TRBJ1-1): DTGVSQNPRHKITKRGQNVTFRCDPISEHNRLYWYRQTLGQGPEFLTYFQNEAQLEKSRLLSDRFSAERPKGSFSTLEIQRTEQGDSAMYLCASSFARRDTEAFFGQGTRLTVV.

About this clone: In the same sample, other DNA sequences code for this CDR3. This chain uses TRBV7-2 with TRBJ2-7, with 9 bases that match TRBD2. The junction had 1 base not matched to a gene; V was cut back by 0 bases and J by 4 bases. The CDR3 loop spans 14 amino acids. Germline CDR1 and CDR2: SGHTA and FQGNSA. CDR3 nucleotides: TGTGCCAGCAGCTTAGCTAGCGGGAGTTACGAGCAGTACTTC. Protein sequence: CASSLASGSYEQYF. The variable domain in full, completed from reference TRBV7-2 and TRBJ2-7, reads GAGVSQSPSNKVTEKGKDVELRCDPISGHTALYWYRQSLGQGLEFLIYFQGNSAPDKSGLPSDRFSAERTGGSVSTLTIQRTQQEDSAVYLCASSLASGSYEQYFGPGTRLTVT.

V is TRBV10-3 and J is TRBJ1-1; D is perhaps TRBD1 (5 bases). The germline V gene has CDR1 ENHRY and CDR2 SYGVKD. Trimming left V 3 bases short and J 5 bases short, with 10 bases between. There are 13 residues in the CDR3. The CDR3 DNA is TGTGCCATCAGTGACTCCCAGGGTACTGAAGCTTTCTTT. Amino acid sequence: CAISDSQGTEAFF.

The chain is built from TRBV28 and TRBJ2-1; D is ambiguous. The CDR3 runs 13 residues. Trimming cost V 5 bases and J 8 bases, with 13 bases left between them. The germline V gene encodes CDR1 MDHEN and CDR2 SYDVKM. The CDR3 nucleotides are TGTGCCAGCAGTCCTTCCTTCCTCGATGAGCAGTTCTTC. Protein: CASSPSFLDEQFF.

This clone was detected only a few times. The CDR3 here is CASSSYREGGELFF. CDR3 coding DNA: TGTGCCAGCAGCTCGTACAGGGAAGGCGGGGAGCTGTTTTTT. The chain links TRBV7-9 to TRBJ2-2, with a weak D call TRBD1 (6 bases). Looked up from germline, CDR1 is SEHNR and CDR2 is FQNEAQ (reference sequence). The germline V and J ends were trimmed by 4 bases and 7 bases, with 13 bases remaining between them. This CDR3 contains 14 residues.

The chain couples TRBV28 to TRBJ1-5; D might be TRBD1 (5 bases). Germline assignment: CDR1 MDHEN and CDR2 SYDVKM. Trimming stripped 5 bases from V and 6 bases from J, with 14 bases between. The CDR3 covers 14 residues. CDR3 protein: CASSRYPGFQPQHF. The CDR3 DNA is TGTGCCAGCAGTCGATACCCAGGGTTTCAGCCCCAGCATTTT.

About this clone: Distinct nucleotide sequences in the sample also encode this CDR3. The chain employs TRBV18 and TRBJ2-1; 9 positions agree with TRBD2. There are 16 residues in the CDR3. V shed 3 bases and J 5 bases; nucleotides not matched to a gene: 8. The germline gives CDR1 KGHSH, CDR2 LQKENI. CDR3 in amino acids: CASSPYSGSVDNEQFF. CDR3 nucleotide sequence: TGTGCCAGCTCACCTTATAGCGGGAGCGTCGACAATGAGCAGTTCTTC. Full variable domain (outside the CDR3, taken from reference TRBV18 and TRBJ2-1): NAGVMQNPRHLVRRRGQEARLRCSPMKGHSHVYWYRQLPEEGLKFMVYLQKENIIDESGMPKERFSAEFPKEGPSILRIQQVVRGDSAAYFCASSPYSGSVDNEQFFGPGTRLTVL.

The chain's CDR3 is CASSLPTGLGGELFF. CDR3 bases: TGTGCCAGCAGCCTACCGACAGGGCTCGGCGGGGAGCTGTTTTTT. The rearrangement links TRBV11-2 to TRBJ2-2, with 7 bases that match TRBD1. CDR1 SGHAT and CDR2 FQNNGV come from the germline V gene. J was trimmed by 7 bases and V by 5 bases; bases with no gene match: 10. The CDR3 is made up of 15 amino acids.

The table lists this clone with a count of one. The rearrangement links TRBV19 to TRBJ2-3; 12 bases match TRBD2. The CDR3 extends over 16 amino acids. CDR1 and CDR2 (germline): LNHDA, SQIVND (reference sequence). V dropped 6 bases and J dropped 2; count of bases not matched to a gene: 6. The CDR3 spells CASSRLAGVTTDTQYF. CDR3 DNA: TGTGCCAGTAGCAGACTAGCGGGAGTAACCACAGATACGCAGTATTTT.

The chain uses TRBV7-6 and TRBJ1-4; a possible D gene is TRBD1 (5 bases). The germline V and J ends were trimmed by 1 base and 6 bases, with 21 bases remaining between them. The germline V gene encodes CDR1 SGHVS and CDR2 FNYEAQ. There are 18 residues in the CDR3. CDR3 sequence reads: CASSLGRGWGGKDEKLFF. The CDR3 DNA reads as TGTGCCAGCAGCTTAGGCCGGGGGTGGGGCGGAAAGGATGAAAAACTGTTTTTT.

In its sample, this clone was seen a few times. The chain is built from TRBV28 and TRBJ2-1, with TRBD1 identical over 12 bases. The CDR3 runs 16 residues. Trimming removed 6 bases from V and 7 bases from J; junction bases left unmatched: 10. The V gene's germline CDR1 is MDHEN and CDR2 SYDVKM. The CDR3 DNA reads as TGTGCCAGCAGAGATACTCCGGGACAGGGGGCGAATGAGCAGTTCTTC. As protein: CASRDTPGQGANEQFF.